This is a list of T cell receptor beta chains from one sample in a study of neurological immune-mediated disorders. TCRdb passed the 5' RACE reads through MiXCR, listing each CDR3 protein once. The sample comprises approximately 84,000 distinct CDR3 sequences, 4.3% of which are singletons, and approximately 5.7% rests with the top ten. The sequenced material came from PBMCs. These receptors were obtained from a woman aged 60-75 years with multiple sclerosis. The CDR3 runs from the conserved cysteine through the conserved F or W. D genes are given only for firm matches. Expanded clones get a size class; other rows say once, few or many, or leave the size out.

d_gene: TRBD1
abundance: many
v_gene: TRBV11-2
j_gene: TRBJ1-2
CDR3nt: TGTGCCAGCAGCTTTTCGGTGACAGGGGTTCGGAGCTATGGCTACACCTTC
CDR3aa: CASSFSVTGVRSYGYTF

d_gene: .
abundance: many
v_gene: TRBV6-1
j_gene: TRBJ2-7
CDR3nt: TGTGCCAGCAGTAGCGGACGGGCGGATCTCTACGAGCAGTACTTC
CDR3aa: CASSSGRADLYEQYF

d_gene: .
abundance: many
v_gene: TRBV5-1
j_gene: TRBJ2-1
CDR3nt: TGCGCCAGCAGCTTGGGGGGGGATGAGCAGTTCTTC
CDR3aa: CASSLGGDEQFF

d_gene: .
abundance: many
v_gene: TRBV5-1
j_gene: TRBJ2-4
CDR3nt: TGCGCCAGCAGCTTGGACATAACCAAAAACATTCAGTACTTC
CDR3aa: CASSLDITKNIQYF

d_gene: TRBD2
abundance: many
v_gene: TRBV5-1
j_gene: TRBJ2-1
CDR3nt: TGCGCCAGCAGCTTACTAGCGGGGGGATACAATGAGCAGTTCTTC
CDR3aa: CASSLLAGGYNEQFF

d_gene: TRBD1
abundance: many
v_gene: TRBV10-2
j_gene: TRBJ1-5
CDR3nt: TGCGCCAGCAGTCCGGGACAGTTCAATCAGCCCCAGCATTTT
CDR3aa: CASSPGQFNQPQHF

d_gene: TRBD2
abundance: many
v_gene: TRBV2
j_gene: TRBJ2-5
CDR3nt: TGTGCCAGCGGCGGGGGGGTCCAAGAGACCCAGTACTTC
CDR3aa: CASGGGVQETQYF

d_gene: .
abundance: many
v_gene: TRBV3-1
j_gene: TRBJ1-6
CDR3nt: TGTGCCAGCAGCCAAACAGGGCGGCATTCACCCCTCCACTTT
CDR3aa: CASSQTGRHSPLHF

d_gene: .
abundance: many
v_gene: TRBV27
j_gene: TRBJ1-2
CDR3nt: TGTGCCAGCCCCTCTAACTATGGCTACACCTTC
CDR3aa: CASPSNYGYTF

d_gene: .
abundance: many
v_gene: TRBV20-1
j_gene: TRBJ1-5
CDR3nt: TGCAGTGCTAGAGTAGCGCAAGGGGGCAATCAGCCCCAGCATTTT
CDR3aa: CSARVAQGGNQPQHF

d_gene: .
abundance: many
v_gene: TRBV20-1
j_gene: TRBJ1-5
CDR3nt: TGCAGTGCTGCGACGGACGATAGCAATCAGCCCCAGCATTTT
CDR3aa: CSAATDDSNQPQHF

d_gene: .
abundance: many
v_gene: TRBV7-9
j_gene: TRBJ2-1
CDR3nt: TGTGCCAGCAGCTTGGAGGGGCTCAGGCCGGGGAATGAGCAGTTCTTC
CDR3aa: CASSLEGLRPGNEQFF

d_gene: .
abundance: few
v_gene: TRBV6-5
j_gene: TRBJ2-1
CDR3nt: TGTGCCAGCAGTTACGGCGGGGTCGATTACAATGAGCAGTTCTTC
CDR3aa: CASSYGGVDYNEQFF

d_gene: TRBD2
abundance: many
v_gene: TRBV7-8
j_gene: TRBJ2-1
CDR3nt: TGTGCCAGCAGCGGTCGGGGGGGCCGTTCCGGTGAGCAGTTCTTC
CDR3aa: CASSGRGGRSGEQFF

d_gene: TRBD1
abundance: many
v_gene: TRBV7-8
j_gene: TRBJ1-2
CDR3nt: TGTGCCAGCAGCACAAGAGACAGGGCTGGCTACACCTTC
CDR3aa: CASSTRDRAGYTF

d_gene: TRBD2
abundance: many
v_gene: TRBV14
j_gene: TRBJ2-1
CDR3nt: TGTGCCAGCAGCCAAGGGACTAGCGGGGGGGCCTGGCAGTTCTTC
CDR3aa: CASSQGTSGGAWQFF

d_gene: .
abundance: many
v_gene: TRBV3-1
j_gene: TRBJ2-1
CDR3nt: TGTGCCAGCAGCCCAGCCGGACAGTACAATGAGCAGTTCTTC
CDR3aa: CASSPAGQYNEQFF

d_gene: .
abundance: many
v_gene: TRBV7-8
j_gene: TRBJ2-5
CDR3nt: TGTGCCAGCAGCTTAATACAGGAAGAGACCCAGTACTTC
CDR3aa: CASSLIQEETQYF

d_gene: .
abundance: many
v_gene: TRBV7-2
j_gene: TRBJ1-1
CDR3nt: TGTGCCAGCAGCTTAGCCAGACTGGAAGCTTTCTTT
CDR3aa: CASSLARLEAFF

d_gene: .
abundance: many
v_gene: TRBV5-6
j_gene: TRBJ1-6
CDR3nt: TGTGCCAGCAGCCCGACCCTCGGCCCCTCCCGGAATTCACCCCTCCACTTT
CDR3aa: CASSPTLGPSRNSPLHF

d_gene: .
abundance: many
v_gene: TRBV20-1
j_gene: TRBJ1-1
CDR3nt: TGCAGTGCTAGATCAGGGATGAACACTGAAGCTTTCTTT
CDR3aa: CSARSGMNTEAFF

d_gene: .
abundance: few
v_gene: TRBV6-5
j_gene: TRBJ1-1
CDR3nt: TGTGCCAGCAGTACAGGTGGCACTGAAGCTTTCTTT
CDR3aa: CASSTGGTEAFF

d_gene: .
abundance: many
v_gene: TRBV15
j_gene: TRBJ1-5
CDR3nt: TGTGCCACCGTGGACGGCGGGAATAGCAATCAGCCCCAGCATTTT
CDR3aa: CATVDGGNSNQPQHF

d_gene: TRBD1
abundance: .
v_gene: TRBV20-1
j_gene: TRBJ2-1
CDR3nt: TGCAGTGCTAGAGGGGGACAGGGGGCTGAGCAGTTCTTC
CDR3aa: CSARGGQGAEQFF

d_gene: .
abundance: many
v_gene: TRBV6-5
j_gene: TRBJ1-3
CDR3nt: TGTGCCAGCAAGCAACGGTTCTCTGGAAACACCATATATTTT
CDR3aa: CASKQRFSGNTIYF

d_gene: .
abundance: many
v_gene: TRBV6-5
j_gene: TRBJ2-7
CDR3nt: TGTGCCAGCAGTTACCCGACAAGTTCCTACGAGCAGTACTTC
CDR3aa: CASSYPTSSYEQYF

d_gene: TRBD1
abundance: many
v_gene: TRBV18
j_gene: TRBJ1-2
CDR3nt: TGTGCCAGCTCACCCCAACAAAACAGGGGCTATGGCTACACCTTC
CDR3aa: CASSPQQNRGYGYTF

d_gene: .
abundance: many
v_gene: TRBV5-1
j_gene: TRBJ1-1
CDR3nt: TGCGCCAGCAGCTTGGGGCAGATGAACACTGAAGCTTTCTTT
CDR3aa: CASSLGQMNTEAFF

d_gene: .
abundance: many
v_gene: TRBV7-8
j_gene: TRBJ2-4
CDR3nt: TGTGCCAGCACCACCAGAGGCAGGGGGGGTAACATTCAGTACTTC
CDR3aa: CASTTRGRGGNIQYF

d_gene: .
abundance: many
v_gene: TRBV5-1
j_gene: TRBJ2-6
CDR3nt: TGCGCCAGCAGCTTGAATGGACAGAGAGCCTCTGGGGCCAACGTCCTGACTTTC
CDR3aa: CASSLNGQRASGANVLTF